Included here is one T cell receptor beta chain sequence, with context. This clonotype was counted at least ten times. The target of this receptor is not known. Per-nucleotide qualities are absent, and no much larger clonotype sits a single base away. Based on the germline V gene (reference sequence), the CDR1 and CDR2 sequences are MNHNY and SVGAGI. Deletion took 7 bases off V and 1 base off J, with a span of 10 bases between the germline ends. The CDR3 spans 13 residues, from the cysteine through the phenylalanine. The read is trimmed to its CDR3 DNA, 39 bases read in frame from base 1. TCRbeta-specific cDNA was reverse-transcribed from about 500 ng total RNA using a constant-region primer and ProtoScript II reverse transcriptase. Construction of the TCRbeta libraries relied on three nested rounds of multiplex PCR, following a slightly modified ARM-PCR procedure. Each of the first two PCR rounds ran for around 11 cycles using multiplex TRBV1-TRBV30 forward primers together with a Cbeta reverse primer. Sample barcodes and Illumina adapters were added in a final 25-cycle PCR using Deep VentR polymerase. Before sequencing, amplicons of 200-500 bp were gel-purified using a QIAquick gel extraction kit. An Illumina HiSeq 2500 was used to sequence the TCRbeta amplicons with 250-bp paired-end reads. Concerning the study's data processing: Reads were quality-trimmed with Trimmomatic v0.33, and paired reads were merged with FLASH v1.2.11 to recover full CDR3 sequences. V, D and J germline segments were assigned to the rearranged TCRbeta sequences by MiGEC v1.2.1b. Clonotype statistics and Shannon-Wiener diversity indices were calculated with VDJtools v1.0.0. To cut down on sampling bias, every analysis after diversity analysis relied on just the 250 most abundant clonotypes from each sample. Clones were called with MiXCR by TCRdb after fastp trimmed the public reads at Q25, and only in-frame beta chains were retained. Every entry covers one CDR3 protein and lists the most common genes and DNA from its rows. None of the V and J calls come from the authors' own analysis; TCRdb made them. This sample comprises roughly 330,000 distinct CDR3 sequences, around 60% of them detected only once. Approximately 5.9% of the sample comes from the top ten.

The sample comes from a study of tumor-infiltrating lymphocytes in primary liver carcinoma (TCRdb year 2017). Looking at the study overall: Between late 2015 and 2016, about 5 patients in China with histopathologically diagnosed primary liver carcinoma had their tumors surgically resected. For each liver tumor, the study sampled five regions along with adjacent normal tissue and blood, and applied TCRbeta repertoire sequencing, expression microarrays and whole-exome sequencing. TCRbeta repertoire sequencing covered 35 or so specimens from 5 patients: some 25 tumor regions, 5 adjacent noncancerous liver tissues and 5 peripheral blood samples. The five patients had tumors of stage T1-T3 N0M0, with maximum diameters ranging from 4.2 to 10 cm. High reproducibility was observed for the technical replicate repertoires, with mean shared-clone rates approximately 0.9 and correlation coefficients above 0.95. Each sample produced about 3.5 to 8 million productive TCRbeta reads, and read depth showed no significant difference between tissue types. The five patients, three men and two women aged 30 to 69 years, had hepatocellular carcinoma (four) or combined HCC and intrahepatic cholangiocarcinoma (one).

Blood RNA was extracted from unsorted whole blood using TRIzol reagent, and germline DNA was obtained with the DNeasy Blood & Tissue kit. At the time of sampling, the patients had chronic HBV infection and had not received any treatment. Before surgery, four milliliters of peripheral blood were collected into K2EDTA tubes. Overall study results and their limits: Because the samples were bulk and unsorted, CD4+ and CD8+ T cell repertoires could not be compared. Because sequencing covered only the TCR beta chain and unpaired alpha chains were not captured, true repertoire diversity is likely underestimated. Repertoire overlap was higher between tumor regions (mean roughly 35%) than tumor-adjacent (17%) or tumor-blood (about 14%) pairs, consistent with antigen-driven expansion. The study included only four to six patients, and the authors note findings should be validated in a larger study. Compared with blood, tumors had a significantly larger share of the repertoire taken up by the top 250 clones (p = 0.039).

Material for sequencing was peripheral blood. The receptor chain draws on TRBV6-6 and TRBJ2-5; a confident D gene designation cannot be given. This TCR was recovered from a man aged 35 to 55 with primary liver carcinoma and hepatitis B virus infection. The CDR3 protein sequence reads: CASNQNSQETQYF. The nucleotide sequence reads TGTGCCAGCAATCAGAACTCCCAAGAGACCCAGTACTTC.